Listed below are T cell receptor beta chains from one sample, sequenced in a study of beta chain features in type 1 diabetes. Profiled with immunoSEQ multiplex PCR; TCRdb holds only in-frame clones, not every one. The sample carries approximately 260,000 clones, 20% to 25% recorded once. The sample was naive CD4+ T cells from blood. The receptors here all came from a woman under 40 with type 1 diabetes. Each CDR3 is given with its conserved first and last residue. Only part of the rows carry a size: once, few, many, or a class if the clone is expanded.

J gene,V gene,clone size,CDR3 protein
TRBJ2-1,TRBV15,NA,CATSRDLGGEQFF
TRBJ2-1,TRBV11-2,few,CASTTLTGLREQFF
TRBJ2-7,TRBV4-1,NA,CASSQGTSGRGEQYF
TRBJ2-2,TRBV9,few,CASSVGAENTGELFF
TRBJ2-7,TRBV9,NA,CASSPSLDRYYEQYF
TRBJ2-7,TRBV5-4,few,CASSRRDGSSYEQYF
TRBJ2-1,TRBV6-5,few,CASSYSVSGGYNEQFF
TRBJ1-1,TRBV5-1,few,CASSYGQGRSEAFF
TRBJ1-1,TRBV14,once,CASSQVRNTEAFF
TRBJ1-1,TRBV30,few,CAWSRPGDSNTEAFF